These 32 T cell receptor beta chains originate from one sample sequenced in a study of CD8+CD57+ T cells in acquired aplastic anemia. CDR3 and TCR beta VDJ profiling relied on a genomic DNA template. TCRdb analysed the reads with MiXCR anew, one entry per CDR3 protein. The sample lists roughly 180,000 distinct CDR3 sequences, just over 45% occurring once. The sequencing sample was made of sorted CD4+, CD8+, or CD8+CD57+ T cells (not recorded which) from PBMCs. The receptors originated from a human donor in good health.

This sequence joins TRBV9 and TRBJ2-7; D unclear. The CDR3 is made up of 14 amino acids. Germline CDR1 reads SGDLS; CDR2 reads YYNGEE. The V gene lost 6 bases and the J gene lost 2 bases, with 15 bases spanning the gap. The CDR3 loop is CASNERVPTYEQYF. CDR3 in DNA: TGTGCCAGCAACGAACGGGTCCCCACCTACGAGCAGTACTTC.

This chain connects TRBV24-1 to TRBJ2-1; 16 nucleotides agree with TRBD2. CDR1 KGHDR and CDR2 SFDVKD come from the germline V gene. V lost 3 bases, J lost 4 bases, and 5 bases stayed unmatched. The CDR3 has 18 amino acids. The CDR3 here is CATSDPGTSGRVYNEQFF. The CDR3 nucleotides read TGTGCCACCAGTGATCCCGGGACTAGCGGGAGGGTTTACAATGAGCAGTTCTTC.

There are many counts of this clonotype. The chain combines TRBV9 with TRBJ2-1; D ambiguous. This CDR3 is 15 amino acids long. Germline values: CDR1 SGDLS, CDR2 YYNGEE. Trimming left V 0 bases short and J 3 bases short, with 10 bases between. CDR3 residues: CASSVGLSSYNEQFF. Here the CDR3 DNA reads TGTGCCAGCAGCGTAGGACTGTCAAGCTACAATGAGCAGTTCTTC.

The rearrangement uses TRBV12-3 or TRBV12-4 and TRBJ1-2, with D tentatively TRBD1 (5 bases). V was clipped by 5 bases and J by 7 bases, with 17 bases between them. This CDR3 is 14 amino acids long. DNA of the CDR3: TGTGCCAGCAGTCTAGTTGGGGGAATGCGTGGCTACACCTTC. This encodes CASSLVGGMRGYTF.

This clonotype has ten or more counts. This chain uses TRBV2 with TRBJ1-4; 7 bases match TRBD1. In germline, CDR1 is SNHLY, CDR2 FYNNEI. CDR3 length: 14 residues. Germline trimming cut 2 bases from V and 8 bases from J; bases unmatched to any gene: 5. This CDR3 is CASSERGGGEKLFF. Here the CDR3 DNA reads TGTGCCAGCAGTGAAAGAGGGGGCGGCGAAAAACTGTTTTTT.

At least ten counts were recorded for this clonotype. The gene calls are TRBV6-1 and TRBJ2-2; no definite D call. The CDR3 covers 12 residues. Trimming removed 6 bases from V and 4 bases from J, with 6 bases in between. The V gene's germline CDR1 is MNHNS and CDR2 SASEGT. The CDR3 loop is CASRTPTGELFF. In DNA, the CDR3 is TGTGCCAGCAGGACACCCACCGGGGAGCTGTTTTTT.

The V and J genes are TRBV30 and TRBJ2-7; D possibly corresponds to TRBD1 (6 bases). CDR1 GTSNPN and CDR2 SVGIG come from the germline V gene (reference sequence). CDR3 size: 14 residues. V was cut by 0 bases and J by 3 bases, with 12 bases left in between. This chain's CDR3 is CAWSVTQGIYEQYF. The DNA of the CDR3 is TGTGCCTGGAGTGTAACACAGGGAATCTACGAGCAGTACTTC.

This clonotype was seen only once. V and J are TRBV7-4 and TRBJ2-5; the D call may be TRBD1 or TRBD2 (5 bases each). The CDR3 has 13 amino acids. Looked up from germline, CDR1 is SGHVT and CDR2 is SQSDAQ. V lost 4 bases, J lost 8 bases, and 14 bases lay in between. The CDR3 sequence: CASSSRDGDTQYF. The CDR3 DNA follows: TGTGCCAGCAGCTCAAGGGACGGGGACACCCAGTACTTC. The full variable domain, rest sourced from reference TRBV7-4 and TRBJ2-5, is GAGVSQSPRYKVAKRGRDVALRCDSISGHVTLYWYRQTLGQGSEVLTYSQSDAQRDKSGRPSGRFSAERPERSVSTLKIQRTEQGDSAVYLCASSSRDGDTQYFGPGTRLLVL.

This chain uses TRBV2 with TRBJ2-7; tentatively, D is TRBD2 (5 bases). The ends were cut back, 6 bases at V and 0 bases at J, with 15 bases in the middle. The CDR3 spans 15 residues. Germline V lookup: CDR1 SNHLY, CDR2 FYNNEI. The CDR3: CASRDRTGSSYEQYF. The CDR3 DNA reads TGTGCCAGCAGAGATCGGACTGGGAGCTCCTACGAGCAGTACTTC.

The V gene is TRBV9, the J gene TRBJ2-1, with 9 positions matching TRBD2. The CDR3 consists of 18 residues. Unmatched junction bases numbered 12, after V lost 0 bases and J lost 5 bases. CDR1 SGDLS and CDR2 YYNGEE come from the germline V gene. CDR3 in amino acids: CASSVATVAGGINNEQFF. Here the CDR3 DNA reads TGTGCCAGCAGCGTAGCTACGGTTGCGGGAGGGATAAACAATGAGCAGTTCTTC.

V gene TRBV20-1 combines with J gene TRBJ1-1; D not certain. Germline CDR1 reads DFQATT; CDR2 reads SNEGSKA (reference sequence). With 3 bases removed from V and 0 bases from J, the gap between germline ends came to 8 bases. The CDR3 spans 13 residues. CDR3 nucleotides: TGCAGTGCTAGGGAGGACCTGAACACTGAAGCTTTCTTT. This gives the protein CSAREDLNTEAFF.

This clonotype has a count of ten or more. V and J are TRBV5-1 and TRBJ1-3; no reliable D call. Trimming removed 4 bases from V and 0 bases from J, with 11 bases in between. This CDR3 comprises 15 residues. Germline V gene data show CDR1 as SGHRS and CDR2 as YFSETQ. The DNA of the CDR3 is TGCGCCAGCAGCCTGACGTCCAGCTCTGGAAACACCATATATTTT. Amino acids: CASSLTSSSGNTIYF.

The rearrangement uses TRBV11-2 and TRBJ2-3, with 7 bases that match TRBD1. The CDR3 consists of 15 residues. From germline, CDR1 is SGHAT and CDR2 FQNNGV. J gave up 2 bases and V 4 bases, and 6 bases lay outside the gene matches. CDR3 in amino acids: CASSSTGTVTDTQYF. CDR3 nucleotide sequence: TGTGCCAGCAGCTCCACCGGGACAGTCACAGATACGCAGTATTTT.

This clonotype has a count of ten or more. As DNA, the CDR3 is TGTGCCAGTAGCAGGACAGATCTATACAATGAGCAGTTCTTC. This translates into CASSRTDLYNEQFF. The chain uses TRBV19 and TRBJ2-1; tentative D call: TRBD1 (6 bases). V lost 6 bases to trimming and J lost 4 bases, with 13 bases between them. Germline lookup yields CDR1 LNHDA and CDR2 SQIVND (reference sequence). The CDR3 sequence is 14 residues long.

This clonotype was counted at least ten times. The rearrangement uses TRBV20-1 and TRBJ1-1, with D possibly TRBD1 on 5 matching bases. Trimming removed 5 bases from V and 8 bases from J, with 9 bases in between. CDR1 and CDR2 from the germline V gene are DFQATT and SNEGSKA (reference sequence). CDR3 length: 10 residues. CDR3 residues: CSARGLEAFF. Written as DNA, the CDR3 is TGCAGTGCTCGGGGCTTGGAAGCTTTCTTT.

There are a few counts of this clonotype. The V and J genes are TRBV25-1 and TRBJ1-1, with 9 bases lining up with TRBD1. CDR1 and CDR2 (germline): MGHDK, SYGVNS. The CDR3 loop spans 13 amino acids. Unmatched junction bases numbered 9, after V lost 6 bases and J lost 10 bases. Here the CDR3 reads CASRTRGQGVAFF. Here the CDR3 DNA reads TGTGCCAGCAGGACCCGGGGACAGGGTGTAGCTTTCTTT.

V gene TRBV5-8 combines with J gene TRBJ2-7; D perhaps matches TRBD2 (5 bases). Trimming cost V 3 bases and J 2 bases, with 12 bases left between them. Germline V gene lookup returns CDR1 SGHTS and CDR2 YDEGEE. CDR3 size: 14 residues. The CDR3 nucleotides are TGTGCCAGCAGCTCTGGGAGACAAACCTACGAGCAGTACTTC. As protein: CASSSGRQTYEQYF.

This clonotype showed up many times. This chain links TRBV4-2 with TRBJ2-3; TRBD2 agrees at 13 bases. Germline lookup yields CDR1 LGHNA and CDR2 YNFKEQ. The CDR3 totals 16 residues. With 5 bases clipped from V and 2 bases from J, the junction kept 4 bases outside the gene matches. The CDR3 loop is CASSDGLAGVTDTQYF. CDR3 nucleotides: TGTGCCAGCAGCGATGGACTAGCGGGAGTCACAGATACGCAGTATTTT.

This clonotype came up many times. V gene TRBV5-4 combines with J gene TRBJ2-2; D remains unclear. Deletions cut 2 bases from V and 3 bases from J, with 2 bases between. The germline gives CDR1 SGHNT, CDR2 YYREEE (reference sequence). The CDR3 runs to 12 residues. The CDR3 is CASSFYTGELFF. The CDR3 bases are TGTGCCAGCAGCTTTTACACCGGGGAGCTGTTTTTT.

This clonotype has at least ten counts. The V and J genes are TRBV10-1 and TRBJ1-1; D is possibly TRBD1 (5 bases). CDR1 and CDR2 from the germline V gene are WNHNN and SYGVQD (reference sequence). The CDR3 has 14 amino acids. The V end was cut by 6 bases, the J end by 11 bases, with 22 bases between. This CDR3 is CASSSADTPGYAFF. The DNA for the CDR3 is TGCGCCAGCAGCTCCGCGGACACCCCGGGGTACGCTTTCTTT.

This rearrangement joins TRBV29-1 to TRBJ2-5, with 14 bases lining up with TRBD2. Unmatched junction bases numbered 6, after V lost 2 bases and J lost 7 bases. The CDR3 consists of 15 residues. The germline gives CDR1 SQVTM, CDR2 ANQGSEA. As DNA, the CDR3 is TGCAGCGTTGAAATGACTAGCGGGGGGGCGTGGACCCAGTACTTC. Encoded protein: CSVEMTSGGAWTQYF. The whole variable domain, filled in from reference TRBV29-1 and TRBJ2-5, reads SAVISQKPSRDICQRGTSLTIQCQVDSQVTMMFWYRQQPGQSLTLIATANQGSEATYESGFVIDKFPISRPNLTFSTLTVSNMSPEDSSIYLCSVEMTSGGAWTQYFGPGTRLLVL.

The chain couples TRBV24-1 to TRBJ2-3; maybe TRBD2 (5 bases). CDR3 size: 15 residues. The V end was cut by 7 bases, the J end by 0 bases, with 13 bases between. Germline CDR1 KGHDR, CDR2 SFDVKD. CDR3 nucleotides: TGTGCCACCAGGCCCTCCAGGACTAGCACAGATACGCAGTATTTT. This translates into CATRPSRTSTDTQYF.

The CDR3: CASSEAGNSPLHF. CDR3 sequence (DNA): TGCGCCAGCAGTGAGGCCGGGAATTCACCCCTCCACTTT. The V call is TRBV10-2, the J call TRBJ1-6; D is unresolved. This CDR3 is built from 13 residues. Germline CDR1 is WSHSY and CDR2 is SAAADI. Trimming removed 2 bases from V and 7 bases from J, with 6 bases in between.

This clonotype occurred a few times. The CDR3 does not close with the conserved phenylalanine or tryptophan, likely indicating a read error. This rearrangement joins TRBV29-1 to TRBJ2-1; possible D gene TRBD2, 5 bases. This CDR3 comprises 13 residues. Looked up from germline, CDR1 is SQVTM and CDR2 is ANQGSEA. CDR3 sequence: CRVSAGGYNEQFL. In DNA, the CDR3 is TGCAGAGTCTCTGCGGGCGGATACAATGAGCAGTTCCTC.

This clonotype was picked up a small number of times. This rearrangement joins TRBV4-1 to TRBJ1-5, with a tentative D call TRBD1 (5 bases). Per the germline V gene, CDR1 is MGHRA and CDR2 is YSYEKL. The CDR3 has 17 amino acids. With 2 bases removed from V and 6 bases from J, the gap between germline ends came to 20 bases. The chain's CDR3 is CASSQTPYGGVPQPQHF. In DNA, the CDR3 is TGCGCCAGCAGCCAAACCCCATACGGGGGAGTACCTCAGCCCCAGCATTTT.

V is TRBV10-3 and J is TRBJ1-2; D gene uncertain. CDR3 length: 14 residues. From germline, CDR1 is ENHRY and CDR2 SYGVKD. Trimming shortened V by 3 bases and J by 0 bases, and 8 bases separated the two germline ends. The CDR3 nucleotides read TGTGCCATCAGTGACGAGGCAGCTAACTATGGCTACACCTTC. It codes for CAISDEAANYGYTF.

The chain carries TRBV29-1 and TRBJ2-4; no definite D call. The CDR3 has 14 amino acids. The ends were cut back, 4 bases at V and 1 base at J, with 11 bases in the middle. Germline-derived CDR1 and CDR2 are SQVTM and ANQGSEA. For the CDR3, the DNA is TGCAGCGTTGTTCTGGGTGTCGCCAAAAACATTCAGTACTTC. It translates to CSVVLGVAKNIQYF.

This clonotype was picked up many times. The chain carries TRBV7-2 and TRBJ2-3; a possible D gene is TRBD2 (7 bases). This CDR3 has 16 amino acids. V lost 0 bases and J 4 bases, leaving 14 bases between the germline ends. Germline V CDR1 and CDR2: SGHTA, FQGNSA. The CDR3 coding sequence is TGTGCCAGCAGCTTAGCCTCGCGGGGGCGTGCAGATACGCAGTATTTT. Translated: CASSLASRGRADTQYF.

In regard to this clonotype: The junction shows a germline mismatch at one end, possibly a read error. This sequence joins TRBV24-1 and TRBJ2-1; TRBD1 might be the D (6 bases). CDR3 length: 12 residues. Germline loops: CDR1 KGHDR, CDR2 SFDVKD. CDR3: CTTSDNYRDQFF. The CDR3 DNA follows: TGTACCACGAGTGACAATTACAGGGATCAGTTCTTC.

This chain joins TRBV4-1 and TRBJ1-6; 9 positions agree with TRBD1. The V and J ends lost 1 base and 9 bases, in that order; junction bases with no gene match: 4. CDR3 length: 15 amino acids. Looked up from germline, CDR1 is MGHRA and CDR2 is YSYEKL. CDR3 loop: CASSQGGTGISPLHF. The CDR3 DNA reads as TGCGCCAGCAGCCAAGGCGGGACAGGGATTTCACCCCTCCACTTT.

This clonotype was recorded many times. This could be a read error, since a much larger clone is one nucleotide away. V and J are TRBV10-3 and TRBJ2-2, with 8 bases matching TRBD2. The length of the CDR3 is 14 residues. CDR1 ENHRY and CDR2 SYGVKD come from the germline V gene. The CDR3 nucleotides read TGTGCCATCAGCGGGAGCGGGGGCACCGGGGAGCCGTTTTTT. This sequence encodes CAISGSGGTGEPFF.

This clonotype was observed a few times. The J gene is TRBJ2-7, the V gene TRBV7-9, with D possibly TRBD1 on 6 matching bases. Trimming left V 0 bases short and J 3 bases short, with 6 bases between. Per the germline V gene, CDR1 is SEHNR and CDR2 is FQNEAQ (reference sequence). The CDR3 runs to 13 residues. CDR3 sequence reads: CASSLADSYEQYF. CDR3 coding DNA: TGTGCCAGCAGCTTAGCGGACAGCTACGAGCAGTACTTC.